Presented here are 4 T cell receptor beta chains from one specimen sequenced in a study of CD8 T cells in ankylosing spondylitis. TCRdb reprocessed the 5' RACE reads via MiXCR and lists one record per CDR3 protein. The sample carries approximately 200,000 distinct CDR3 sequences, 10% to 15% recorded once. The sample comprised blood, either unsorted or a sorted T cell fraction (not recorded which). The receptors shown here come from a female donor with ankylosing spondylitis or in good health (not recorded which).

This clonotype has only a few counts. V usage is TRBV15 and J usage is TRBJ2-2; D is ambiguous. There are 11 residues in the CDR3. CDR1 is LNHNV and CDR2 is YYDKDF in the germline V gene (reference sequence). Trimming cost V 8 bases and J 2 bases, with 3 bases left between them. CDR3 coding DNA: TGTGCCACCTCAAACACCGGGGAGCTGTTTTTT. It yields the protein CATSNTGELFF.

The chain uses TRBV6-1 and TRBJ2-7, with 11 bases lining up with TRBD1. CDR1 and CDR2 from the germline V gene are MNHNS and SASEGT. V lost 6 bases, J lost 7 bases, and 11 bases stayed unmatched. The CDR3 length is 15 residues. The CDR3 reads CASRVPGQGEGEQYF. The CDR3 nucleotides are TGTGCCAGCAGGGTACCGGGACAGGGGGAAGGGGAGCAGTACTTC.

The table lists this clonotype with many counts. CDR3 residues: CSAKQGAYEQYF. CDR3 nucleotide sequence: TGCAGTGCTAAACAGGGGGCCTACGAGCAGTACTTC. This chain connects TRBV20-1 to TRBJ2-7, with TRBD1 matching over 8 bases. V lost 4 bases to trimming and J lost 2 bases; unmatched junction nucleotides: 1. The CDR3 is made up of 12 amino acids. Germline CDR1 reads DFQATT; CDR2 reads SNEGSKA (reference sequence).

The rearrangement uses TRBV5-6 and TRBJ2-1; 11 bases are shared with TRBD2. J gave up 8 bases and V 2 bases, and 3 bases lay outside the gene matches. The CDR3 spans 14 residues. The germline gives CDR1 SGHDT, CDR2 YYEEEE. The CDR3 DNA follows: TGTGCCAGCAGCTTCCTAGCGGGAGGCGATGAGCAGTTCTTC. Translated, it gives CASSFLAGGDEQFF.